This T cell receptor (beta chain) was sequenced for a study of T-cell reconstitution after alpha-beta-depleted transplantation in children. CDR3 length: 13 amino acids. Trimming shortened V by 6 bases and J by 4 bases, and 12 bases separated the two germline ends. This clonotype was recorded a few times. Preparation of the TCRbeta library involved a method that used unique molecular identifiers. TCRdb reanalysed the PCR reads using MiXCR and keeps one entry per CDR3 protein. The sample lists fewer than 550,000 distinct CDR3 sequences; 11% were seen once. The receptor was isolated from a female patient aged 2-9 years who had a stem cell transplant for aplastic anemia, so the T cells may come from the graft donor. Sample: PBMCs, mostly from graft donor cells, taken 180 days after TCRalphabeta/CD19-depleted stem cell transplant. The chain has TRBV12-3 or TRBV12-4 and TRBJ2-5; D may correspond to TRBD1 or TRBD2 (5 bases each). CDR3 in DNA: TGTGCCAGCAGCCGCCGTGGGGGAGAGACCCAGTACTTC. Protein sequence: CASSRRGGETQYF.